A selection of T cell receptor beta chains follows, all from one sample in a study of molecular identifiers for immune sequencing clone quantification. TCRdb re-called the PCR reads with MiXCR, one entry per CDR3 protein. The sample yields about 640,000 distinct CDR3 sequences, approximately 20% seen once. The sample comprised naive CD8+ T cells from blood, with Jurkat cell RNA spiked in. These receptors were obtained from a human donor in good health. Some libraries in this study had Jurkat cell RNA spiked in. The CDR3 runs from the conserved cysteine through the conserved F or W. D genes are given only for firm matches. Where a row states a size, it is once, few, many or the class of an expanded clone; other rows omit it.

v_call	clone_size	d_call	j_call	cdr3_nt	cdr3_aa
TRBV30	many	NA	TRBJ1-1	TGTGCCTGGAGTGTAGTCGCCGGGAACACTGAAGCTTTCTTT	CAWSVVAGNTEAFF
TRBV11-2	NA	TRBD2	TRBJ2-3	TGTGCCAGCAGCCTGGAACTAGCGGGGAGCACAGATACGCAGTATTTT	CASSLELAGSTDTQYF
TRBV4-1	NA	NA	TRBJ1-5	TGCGCCAGCAGCCTAGTAGACAGTCCCTTTAGCAATCAGCCCCAGCATTTT	CASSLVDSPFSNQPQHF
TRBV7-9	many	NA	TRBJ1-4	TGTGCCAGCAGCCACGGCAGGGCTAGGAGCGAAAAACTGTTTTTT	CASSHGRARSEKLFF
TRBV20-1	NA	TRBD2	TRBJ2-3	TGCAGTGCTATTGGACTAGCGGGGGCCACAGATACGCAGTATTTT	CSAIGLAGATDTQYF
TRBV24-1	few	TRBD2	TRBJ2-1	TGTGCCACCAGTGGGGGACTAGCGGGCAATGAGCAGTTCTTC	CATSGGLAGNEQFF
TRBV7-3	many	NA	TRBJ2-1	TGTGCCAGCAGCTTAGGGTCGTTAGGAGAGTACAATGAGCAGTTCTTC	CASSLGSLGEYNEQFF
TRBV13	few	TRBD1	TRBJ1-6	TGTGCCAGCAGCACCCCGGGACAGGGGGCAAAGACCTATAATTCACCCCTCCACTTT	CASSTPGQGAKTYNSPLHF
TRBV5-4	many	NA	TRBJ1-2	TGTGCCAGCAGCACTAGGACAGAGGGTAACTATGGCTACACCTTC	CASSTRTEGNYGYTF
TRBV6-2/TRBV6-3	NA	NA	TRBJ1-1	TGTAAGATTGAAGAGGGGGGCGCATCGGCAAACACTGAAGCTTTCTTT	CKIEEGGASANTEAFF
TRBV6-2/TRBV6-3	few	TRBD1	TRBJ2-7	TGTGCCAGCAGTTACTCCGACAGGGGTTACGAGCAGTACTTC	CASSYSDRGYEQYF
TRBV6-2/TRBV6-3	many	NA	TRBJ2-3	TGTGCCAGCAGCCAATGGACCCAGAGCGCAGATACGCAGTATTTT	CASSQWTQSADTQYF
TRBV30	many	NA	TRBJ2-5	TGTGCCGGATCTCCGGGGCCTTGGGGGGAGACCCAGTACTTC	CAGSPGPWGETQYF
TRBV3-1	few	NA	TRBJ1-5	TGTGCCAGCGGCCAAGAGACTAGCAATCAGCCCCAGCATTTT	CASGQETSNQPQHF
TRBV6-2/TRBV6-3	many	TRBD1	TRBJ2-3	TGTGCCAGCAGTTACCCCGACAGGGGAAGGGGCGATACGCAGTATTTT	CASSYPDRGRGDTQYF
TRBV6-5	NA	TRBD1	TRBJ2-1	TGTGCCAGCAGTTACGTCAGGGGGCCTTACAATGAGCAGTTCTTC	CASSYVRGPYNEQFF
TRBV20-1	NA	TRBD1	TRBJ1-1	TGCAGTGCTGCCCCCGGTCTGGGACAGAGCACTGAAGCTTTCTTT	CSAAPGLGQSTEAFF
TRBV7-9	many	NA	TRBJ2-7	TGTGCCAGCAGCTCCGATTCGGGGCCCTCCTACGAGCAGTACTTC	CASSSDSGPSYEQYF
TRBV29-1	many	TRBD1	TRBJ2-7	TGCAGCGTTGAATACCCCGGGACAGGGACCTACGAGCAGTACTTC	CSVEYPGTGTYEQYF
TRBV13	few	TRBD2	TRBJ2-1	TGTGCCAGCAGCTTAGCCGCGTCTAGCGGGAGTCACAATGAGCAGTTCTTC	CASSLAASSGSHNEQFF